This passage covers 25 T cell receptor beta chains from one sample sequenced in a study of tumor and adjacent non-tumor tissue in lung cancer. Three rounds of nested PCR, following a modified ARM-PCR protocol, produced the TCRbeta library. Via MiXCR, TCRdb re-called the multiplex PCR reads, giving one row per CDR3 protein. The sample records 200,000 or so distinct CDR3 sequences, about 76% being singletons. This sample's RNA came from whole unsorted tissue. The sequenced sample consisted of lung tumor tissue. These receptors all stem from a man aged 55 to 70 with non-small cell lung cancer.

The table lists this clonotype with a few counts. This sequence joins TRBV10-3 and TRBJ2-3; TRBD2 aligns across 8 bases. V lost 8 bases to trimming and J lost 3 bases; unmatched junction nucleotides: 7. This CDR3 is built from 14 residues. Germline CDR1 is ENHRY and CDR2 is SYGVKD. The CDR3 bases are TGTGCCATCTCAAGCGGGAGAGGAACAGATACGCAGTATTTT. Protein sequence: CAISSGRGTDTQYF.

Concerning this clonotype: This clone may be a read error of a much larger clone one base away. The V call is TRBV12-3 or TRBV12-4, the J call TRBJ2-7; D tentatively reads TRBD1 or TRBD2 (5 bases each). The CDR3 consists of 14 residues. V shed 3 bases and J shed 13 bases, with 22 bases lying between them. The CDR3 loop is CASSLSTDNGKVYF. The CDR3 DNA follows: TGTGCCAGCAGTTTGTCGACAGACAACGGGAAGGTCTACTTC.

As concerns this clonotype: Since a much larger clone is just one base distant, this may be a read error. V gene TRBV11-3 combines with J gene TRBJ2-5; 8 bases align to TRBD2. CDR1 is SGHNT, CDR2 YENEEA, per germline. The CDR3 is 14 amino acids. CDR3 protein: CASRLVSGAETQYF. DNA of the CDR3: TGTGCCAGCAGGTTAGTTAGCGGGGCAGAGACCCAGTACTTC.

The chain couples TRBV6-5 to TRBJ1-4, with 9 nucleotides matching TRBD1. CDR1 and CDR2 (germline): MNHEY, SVGAGI. J lost 9 bases, V lost 9 bases, and 11 bases had no gene match. The CDR3 is made up of 14 amino acids. CDR3 coding DNA: TGTGCCAGGAGCCAGAACAGGGGGCAAAAAAAACTGTTTTTT. Protein sequence: CARSQNRGQKKLFF.

To note about this clonotype: The junction shows a germline mismatch at one end, possibly a read error. V is TRBV11-3 and J is TRBJ1-1; possible D gene TRBD1, 5 bases. CDR3 size: 13 residues. The germline gives CDR1 SGHNT, CDR2 YENEEA. CDR3 amino acids: CTSTAQGDTEAFF. The CDR3, as DNA: TGTACCAGCACCGCTCAGGGAGACACTGAAGCTTTCTTT.

The chain is built from TRBV6-6 and TRBJ1-5; tentatively, D is TRBD1 (6 bases). The CDR3 has 18 amino acids. The germline V and J ends were trimmed by 2 bases and 12 bases, with 29 bases remaining between them. CDR1 is MNHNY, CDR2 SVGAGI, per germline (reference sequence). The CDR3 bases are TGTGCCAGCAGTTACCCTAAATACAGGGACGAGGGCAATAAGCTCCAGCATTTT. This codes for CASSYPKYRDEGNKLQHF.

As regards this clonotype: Because the CDR3 is missing its conserved closing phenylalanine or tryptophan, this is likely a read error. The chain carries TRBV20-1 and TRBJ2-3, with TRBD2 matching over 12 bases. Germline CDR1 DFQATT, CDR2 SNEGSKA (reference sequence). The CDR3 spans 13 residues. CDR3 sequence: CNARLAGADAQYH. For the CDR3, the DNA is TGCAATGCTAGACTAGCGGGAGCAGATGCGCAGTATCAT.

Points on this clonotype: One base away lies a much larger clone, so this may be a sequencing read error. The missing conserved phenylalanine or tryptophan at the end of this CDR3 makes a read error likely. V usage is TRBV10-2 and J usage is TRBJ1-5, with D possibly matching TRBD1 (5 bases). V was pared by 6 bases and J by 2 bases, with 8 bases between. CDR3 length: 13 residues. The germline V gene encodes CDR1 WSHSY and CDR2 SAAADI. Here the CDR3 DNA reads TGCGCCAGCAGGGACACCGGCAATCAGCCCCAGCATTCT. Translated: CASRDTGNQPQHS.

To note about this clonotype: Without the conserved terminal phenylalanine or tryptophan, this CDR3 likely stems from a read error. The V and J genes are TRBV11-2 and TRBJ2-1; D remains ambiguous. Germline V gene sequence: CDR1 SGHAT, CDR2 FQNNGV. The CDR3 runs to 13 residues. V shed 4 bases and J shed 10 bases, with 14 bases lying between them. The CDR3 DNA sequence: TGTGCCAGCAGCTCTGCATTTTATAACGAGCAGTTCTTA. This encodes CASSSAFYNEQFL.

The gene calls are TRBV29-1 and TRBJ2-7; 7 positions match TRBD2. The CDR3 is 13 residues long. The germline V gene encodes CDR1 SQVTM and CDR2 ANQGSEA. CDR3 sequence reads: CSEGTCGSPEQYF. Written as DNA, the CDR3 is TGCAGTGAGGGGACTTGCGGGAGCCCCGAACAGTACTTC.

The chain couples TRBV5-4 to TRBJ2-6; D call uncertain. Deletions cut 0 bases from V and 5 bases from J, with 9 bases between. The CDR3 length is 15 residues. Germline lookup yields CDR1 SGHNT and CDR2 YYREEE (reference sequence). The CDR3 bases are TGTGCCAGCAGCTTGGTCGGGTCTTGGGCCAACGTCCTGACTTTC. Its protein product is CASSLVGSWANVLTF.

A remark on this clonotype: A junction boundary mismatches the germline segment, possibly from a read error. V and J are TRBV24-1 and TRBJ2-6; maybe TRBD1 (5 bases). This CDR3 contains 16 residues. CDR1 is KGHDR, CDR2 SFDVKD, per germline. The CDR3 here is CAISYAGPSGANVLTF. CDR3 nucleotides: TGTGCCATCAGTTACGCAGGGCCCTCTGGGGCCAACGTCCTGACTTTC.

This clonotype was counted ten times or more. The chain uses TRBV12-3 or TRBV12-4 and TRBJ2-5, with unresolved D. The ends were cut back, 1 base at V and 2 bases at J, with 5 bases in the middle. CDR3 length: 13 residues. In nucleotides, the CDR3 is TGTGCCAGCAGTTTAGGGCAGCAAGAGACCCAGTACTTC. This sequence encodes CASSLGQQETQYF.

In regard to this clonotype: The junction shows a germline mismatch at one end, possibly a read error. The rearrangement links TRBV20-1 to TRBJ2-5, with D perhaps matching TRBD2 (5 bases). CDR1 DFQATT and CDR2 SNEGSKA come from the germline V gene (reference sequence). The CDR3 consists of 12 residues. The CDR3 DNA follows: TGCAGAGCGCAGACTATCGGCGAGACCCAGTATTTC. It yields the protein CRAQTIGETQYF.

The chain is built from TRBV11-2 and TRBJ2-1; 9 bases map to TRBD2. The CDR3 covers 14 residues. The germline V gene has CDR1 SGHAT and CDR2 FQNNGV. The junction had 8 bases not matched to a gene; V was cut back by 6 bases and J by 8 bases. The DNA for the CDR3 is TGTGCCAGCAGAGAGGTAGCGGGAGTGTATGAGCAGTTCTTC. It specifies CASREVAGVYEQFF.

This rearrangement joins TRBV20-1 to TRBJ2-3; D call uncertain. Germline CDR1 and CDR2: DFQATT and SNEGSKA (reference sequence). The CDR3 is made up of 15 amino acids. V lost 0 bases to trimming and J lost 4 bases, with 14 bases between them. Here the CDR3 DNA reads TGCAGTGCTAGAGATTCCGGGCGGCTGTCAGATACGCAGTATTTT. Protein: CSARDSGRLSDTQYF.

This clonotype was seen more than once but under ten times. The chain recombines TRBV13 with TRBJ2-5; possibly TRBD2 for D (6 bases). V dropped 5 bases and J dropped 5 bases, with 12 bases sitting between them. The CDR3 is 13 residues long. Germline CDR1 reads PRHDT; CDR2 reads FYEKMQ (reference sequence). CDR3 protein: CASSLGSGETQYF. CDR3 DNA sequence: TGTGCCAGCAGCCTCGGGAGTGGGGAGACCCAGTACTTC.

This clonotype was found a few times. This chain links TRBV5-6 with TRBJ2-5; no clear D. Germline-derived CDR1 and CDR2 are SGHDT and YYEEEE. This CDR3 spans 13 amino acids. V lost 0 bases, J lost 2 bases, and 5 bases lay in between. DNA for the CDR3: TGTGCCAGCAGCTTGGGGGGACAAGAGACCCAGTACTTC. It translates to CASSLGGQETQYF.

V is TRBV20-1 and J is TRBJ2-7; 9 bases match TRBD1. This CDR3 spans 16 amino acids. Germline CDR1 DFQATT, CDR2 SNEGSKA (reference sequence). Trimming cost V 3 bases and J 3 bases; bases outside gene matches: 12. The CDR3 DNA reads as TGCAGTGCTAGGCAGGTAACAGGGGGCCGTGTCTACGAGCAGTACTTC. Its protein product is CSARQVTGGRVYEQYF.

This clonotype was counted ten times or more. V is TRBV30 and J is TRBJ2-6, with 10 bases lining up with TRBD2. This CDR3 spans 17 amino acids. V was clipped by 1 base and J by 4 bases; unmatched bases: 7. Per the germline V gene, CDR1 is GTSNPN and CDR2 is SVGIG (reference sequence). CDR3 bases: TGTGCCTGGAGTGGCCGGACTAGCGGACAGGGGGCCAACGTCCTGACTTTC. Residues: CAWSGRTSGQGANVLTF. Combining the CDR3 with reference TRBV30 and TRBJ2-6 gives the whole variable domain SQTIHQWPATLVQPVGSPLSLECTVEGTSNPNLYWYRQAAGRGLQLLFYSVGIGQISSEVPQNLSASRPQDRQFILSSKKLLLSDSGFYLCAWSGRTSGQGANVLTFGAGSRLTVL.

This clonotype has just one count. This rearrangement joins TRBV7-9 to TRBJ2-7, with TRBD1 identical over 7 bases. Trimming removed 7 bases from V and 8 bases from J; junction bases left unmatched: 17. Germline CDR1 reads SEHNR; CDR2 reads FQNEAQ (reference sequence). The CDR3 runs 15 residues. The CDR3 DNA reads TGTGCCAGCAACCCCCAGGATTCCACAGGGGAGAAGCAGTACTTC. It codes for CASNPQDSTGEKQYF.

Notes on this clonotype: A much larger clone lies a single base off, so this may be a read error. This sequence joins TRBV6-1 and TRBJ1-5, with D tentatively TRBD1 (5 bases). Germline V gene lookup returns CDR1 MNHNS and CDR2 SASEGT. This CDR3 is 15 amino acids long. CDR3 region: CTSRLSSGWNQPQHF. The CDR3 DNA follows: TGTACCAGCAGGCTGAGTTCAGGGTGGAATCAGCCCCAGCATTTT.

DNA of the CDR3: TGTGCCAGCAGCTTAGTAGCGGGAGTCTCCAATGGACGGTTCTTC. Translated, it gives CASSLVAGVSNGRFF. This chain uses TRBV11-3 with TRBJ2-1, with TRBD2 identical over 9 bases. Per the germline V gene, CDR1 is SGHNT and CDR2 is YENEEA. V trimming: 1 base; J trimming: 15 bases; junction bases outside the gene matches: 13. CDR3 length: 15 amino acids. Full variable domain (missing parts from reference TRBV11-3 and TRBJ2-1): EAGVVQSPRYKIIEKKQPVAFWCNPISGHNTLYWYLQNLGQGPELLIRYENEEAVDDSQLPKDRFSAERLKGVDSTLKIQPAELGDSAVYLCASSLVAGVSNGRFFGPGTRLTVL.

A few counts support this clonotype. The rearrangement links TRBV20-1 to TRBJ1-6, with 8 positions matching TRBD1. CDR3 length: 14 amino acids. The V gene end was trimmed by 6 bases and the J gene end by 7 bases; junction bases not matched to a gene: 8. Germline CDR1 reads DFQATT; CDR2 reads SNEGSKA (reference sequence). Here the CDR3 reads CSATTGVGNSPLHF. In DNA, the CDR3 is TGCAGTGCAACGACAGGGGTTGGAAATTCACCCCTCCACTTT.

On this clonotype: No conserved phenylalanine or tryptophan ends this CDR3, so it is likely a read error. The genes are TRBV10-1 and TRBJ2-1; possible D gene TRBD2, 7 bases. Germline assignment: CDR1 WNHNN and CDR2 SYGVQD (reference sequence). This CDR3 has 14 residues. CDR3 protein: CASSEGGGYNGQFL. The CDR3 DNA is TGCGCCAGCAGTGAAGGCGGGGGCTACAATGGGCAGTTCTTA.